The T cell receptor (beta chain) under discussion was sequenced for a study of blood T cell repertoires in COVID-19. Overall study context: Samples of COVID-19 (acute and convalescent) were obtained from the United States, Italy and Spain.

CDR1 SGHNT and CDR2 YYREEE come from the germline V gene (reference sequence). This CDR3 has 15 amino acids. V was pared by 4 bases and J by 3 bases, with 8 bases of the junction left unmatched. Using immunoSEQ multiplex PCR, the repertoire was profiled, and TCRdb retains in-frame clones only, with some absent. Here the sample spans about 150,000 clones, 89% being singletons. The TCR was taken from a man between 60 and 75 years old with acute or convalescent COVID-19. Material: peripheral blood. The genes are TRBV5-4 and TRBJ2-7; 9 positions match TRBD1. The CDR3 spells CASSPGQGGFYEQYF. For the CDR3, the DNA is TGTGCCAGCAGCCCGGGACAGGGTGGGTTCTACGAGCAGTACTTC.